This T cell receptor beta chain was obtained from a study of molecular identifiers for immune sequencing clone quantification. Trimming left V 4 bases short and J 6 bases short, with 12 bases between. The CDR3 is made up of 13 amino acids. CDR1 is SGHNT, CDR2 YENEEA, per germline. Via MiXCR, TCRdb re-called the PCR reads, giving one row per CDR3 protein. The sample records about 320,000 distinct CDR3 sequences, over 20% being singletons. This clonotype was detected many times. The chain is built from TRBV11-3 and TRBJ1-1; D possibly corresponds to TRBD1 (6 bases). The sequence came from a human donor in good health. Some libraries in this study had Jurkat cell RNA spiked in. The sequencing input was naive CD8+ T cells from blood, with Jurkat cell RNA spiked in. The subset was: FACS-sorted CD8+CD4-CCR7+CD45RA+ naive T cells. CDR3 protein: CASSSTGLAEAFF. DNA of the CDR3: TGTGCCAGCAGCTCGACAGGACTGGCTGAAGCTTTCTTT.